The 20 T cell receptor beta chains given below trace back to one sample, sequenced in a study of cytomegalovirus exposure and HLA in healthy donors. The PCR ran on 60 Vbeta and 13 Jbeta primers. Measured with immunoSEQ multiplex PCR; TCRdb has only the in-frame clones, and not every one. The table includes some 190,000 clones, 70% to 80% detected once. The material sequenced was PBMCs. The source of these receptors is a man younger than 30 in good health and CMV-seronegative.

This sequence joins TRBV28 and TRBJ2-1; TRBD2 agrees at 9 bases. The CDR3 sequence is 16 residues long. V dropped 2 bases and J dropped 3; count of bases not matched to a gene: 5. Germline V gene sequence: CDR1 MDHEN, CDR2 SYDVKM. The CDR3 DNA is TGTGCCAGCAGTTTAGCGGGAGGGGGGTTCTACAATGAGCAGTTCTTC. Its protein product is CASSLAGGGFYNEQFF.

The chain combines TRBV30 with TRBJ1-6; a possible D gene is TRBD1 (6 bases). The CDR3 length is 16 residues. CDR1 and CDR2 (germline): GTSNPN, SVGIG (reference sequence). The ends were cut back, 2 bases at V and 6 bases at J, with 17 bases in the middle. The CDR3 DNA sequence: TGTGCCTGGAGTATCCGGGACATCCGATCTAATTCACCCCTCCACTTT. Translating it yields CAWSIRDIRSNSPLHF.

V gene TRBV10-1 combines with J gene TRBJ2-7, with TRBD2 matching over 9 bases. From germline, CDR1 is WNHNN and CDR2 SYGVQD (reference sequence). Unmatched junction bases numbered 6, after V lost 6 bases and J lost 6 bases. The CDR3 has 13 residues. CDR3 residues: CASSQGTSLEQYF. The DNA for the CDR3 is TGCGCCAGCAGCCAAGGGACTAGCCTCGAGCAGTACTTC.

The gene calls are TRBV27 and TRBJ1-1, with D possibly matching TRBD1 (5 bases). Looked up from germline, CDR1 is MNHEY and CDR2 is SMNVEV (reference sequence). V lost 3 bases to trimming and J lost 6 bases, with 14 bases between them. The CDR3 has 14 amino acids. The CDR3 nucleotides read TGTGCCAGCAGTTTTCGGGGGGTCCCCGCTGAAGCTTTCTTT. Its protein product is CASSFRGVPAEAFF.

J is TRBJ1-1 and V is TRBV5-1; 7 nucleotides line up with TRBD1. Germline V gives CDR1 SGHRS, CDR2 YFSETQ. The CDR3 spans 15 residues. After removal of 7 bases from V and 0 bases from J, the junction contained 9 bases not matched to a gene. The CDR3 spells CASSQGVHMNTEAFF. CDR3 nucleotides: TGCGCCAGCTCGCAGGGGGTACATATGAACACTGAAGCTTTCTTT. Supplemented by reference TRBV5-1 and TRBJ1-1, the full variable domain reads KAGVTQTPRYLIKTRGQQVTLSCSPISGHRSVSWYQQTPGQGLQFLFEYFSETQRNKGNFPGRFSGRQFSNSRSEMNVSTLELGDSALYLCASSQGVHMNTEAFFGQGTRLTVV.

The V and J genes are TRBV19 and TRBJ1-1; TRBD1 might be the D (5 bases). Germline V gene sequence: CDR1 LNHDA, CDR2 SQIVND (reference sequence). V lost 0 bases, J lost 8 bases, and 10 bases lay in between. This CDR3 comprises 13 residues. CDR3 in DNA: TGTGCCAGTAGTATAGAGTGGGGGGTCGAAGCTTTCTTT. Protein: CASSIEWGVEAFF.

This clone was seen only a few times. V is TRBV28 and J is TRBJ1-1, with a possible D match to TRBD1 (5 bases). The germline V gene has CDR1 MDHEN and CDR2 SYDVKM. V lost 5 bases to trimming and J lost 0 bases, with 22 bases between them. This CDR3 contains 18 residues. CDR3 sequence (DNA): TGTGCCAGCAGTGGCTCGGCAGGGCGTTTTGGGATGAACACTGAAGCTTTCTTT. It encodes CASSGSAGRFGMNTEAFF.

This clone appeared once. This chain joins TRBV6-5 and TRBJ2-2; 8 bases match TRBD1. The CDR3 has 13 residues. Germline V gene sequence: CDR1 MNHEY, CDR2 SVGAGI. The V gene end was trimmed by 8 bases and the J gene end by 5 bases; junction bases not matched to a gene: 4. The CDR3 DNA follows: TGTGCCAGCGTCTACAGGGGGACCGGGGAGCTGTTTTTT. It yields the protein CASVYRGTGELFF.

There are a few counts of this clone. V usage is TRBV4-1 and J usage is TRBJ1-5, with a weak D call TRBD1 (5 bases). The germline V gene encodes CDR1 MGHRA and CDR2 YSYEKL. Trimming cost V 1 base and J 5 bases, with 9 bases left between them. The CDR3 extends over 14 amino acids. The CDR3 here is CASSQVQGDQPQHF. The CDR3 nucleotides are TGCGCCAGCAGCCAAGTACAAGGGGATCAGCCCCAGCATTTT.

The chain is built from TRBV25-1 and TRBJ2-4, with a possible D match to TRBD2 (5 bases). Deletions cut 6 bases from V and 3 bases from J, with 21 bases between. The CDR3 runs 17 residues. The germline gives CDR1 MGHDK, CDR2 SYGVNS. The CDR3 protein is CASSPYSAGSDKNIQYF. The DNA of the CDR3 is TGTGCCAGCAGCCCCTATTCGGCTGGGAGCGACAAAAACATTCAGTACTTC. Supplemented by reference TRBV25-1 and TRBJ2-4, the full variable domain reads EADIYQTPRYLVIGTGKKITLECSQTMGHDKMYWYQQDPGMELHLIHYSYGVNSTEKGDLSSESTVSRIRTEHFPLTLESARPSHTSQYLCASSPYSAGSDKNIQYFGAGTRLSVL.

This chain links TRBV2 with TRBJ2-5, with D unclear. The CDR3 totals 12 residues. Per the germline V gene, CDR1 is SNHLY and CDR2 is FYNNEI. V lost 3 bases and J lost 2, with 4 bases in between. The CDR3: CASSDLQETQYF. CDR3 DNA sequence: TGTGCCAGCAGTGACTTACAAGAGACCCAGTACTTC.

This clone showed up just a few times. V is TRBV5-1 and J is TRBJ1-1; D is uncertain. This CDR3 has 16 residues. V was trimmed by 0 bases and J by 1 base, leaving 13 bases between them. Per the germline V gene, CDR1 is SGHRS and CDR2 is YFSETQ. Here the CDR3 reads CASSLAGGLENTEAFF. In DNA, the CDR3 is TGCGCCAGCAGCTTGGCCGGAGGCCTTGAGAACACTGAAGCTTTCTTT.

The chain employs TRBV6-1 and TRBJ1-6; tentative D call: TRBD1 (5 bases). Germline assignment: CDR1 MNHNS and CDR2 SASEGT. Trimming pared 1 base from V and 0 bases from J, leaving 16 bases between. This CDR3 has 19 residues. The CDR3 nucleotides are TGTGCCAGCAGTGAAGGAGATGGACATCAGAGCTCCTATAATTCACCCCTCCACTTT. Amino acids: CASSEGDGHQSSYNSPLHF.

The CDR3, as DNA: TGTGCCAGCAGTTCTACGGGAGGGCCTGATGAGCAGTTCTTC. It yields the protein CASSSTGGPDEQFF. V usage is TRBV28 and J usage is TRBJ2-1; TRBD2 aligns across 8 bases. The CDR3 runs to 14 residues. Looked up from germline, CDR1 is MDHEN and CDR2 is SYDVKM. Trimming removed 4 bases from V and 8 bases from J; junction bases left unmatched: 7.

This clone was detected only a few times. This chain connects TRBV9 to TRBJ2-7; the D gene is possibly TRBD1 (5 bases). The CDR3 totals 14 residues. Germline CDR1 and CDR2: SGDLS and YYNGEE. Trimming left V 1 base short and J 2 bases short, with 10 bases between. In DNA form, the CDR3 reads TGTGCCAGCAGCGTAACAGGTGTGCCCTACGAGCAGTACTTC. Residues: CASSVTGVPYEQYF. The entire variable domain, with the rest obtained from reference TRBV9 and TRBJ2-7, is as follows: DSGVTQTPKHLITATGQRVTLRCSPRSGDLSVYWYQQSLDQGLQFLIQYYNGEERAKGNILERFSAQQFPDLHSELNLSSLELGDSALYFCASSVTGVPYEQYFGPGTRLTVT.

This clone was recorded once. The chain carries TRBV19 and TRBJ1-5, with D perhaps TRBD1 (6 bases). V lost 3 bases, J lost 7 bases, and 13 bases lay in between. CDR1 LNHDA and CDR2 SQIVND come from the germline V gene (reference sequence). CDR3 size: 14 residues. CDR3 in DNA: TGTGCCAGTAGTATTGGGGCAGGGGAACAGCCCCAGCATTTT. Encoded protein: CASSIGAGEQPQHF.

V is TRBV9 and J is TRBJ1-6; 8 bases align to TRBD1. The V gene's germline CDR1 is SGDLS and CDR2 YYNGEE. The CDR3 runs to 14 residues. J lost 11 bases, V lost 0 bases, and 4 bases had no gene match. The CDR3 sequence is CASSVGTGRAPLHF. CDR3 bases: TGTGCCAGCAGCGTAGGGACAGGGAGGGCACCCCTCCACTTT.

This chain links TRBV6-4 with TRBJ1-5; D remains ambiguous. With 0 bases removed from V and 2 bases from J, the gap between germline ends came to 26 bases. Germline V gives CDR1 MRHNA, CDR2 SNTAGT. The CDR3 extends over 21 amino acids. CDR3 sequence (DNA): TGTGCCAGCAGTGACTCGGTCCTGCACCGGGGTGCCCCCAAGGGCAATCAGCCCCAGCATTTT. It yields the protein CASSDSVLHRGAPKGNQPQHF.

V usage is TRBV2 and J usage is TRBJ2-4; the D gene is possibly TRBD2 (5 bases). V lost 0 bases and J lost 8, with 14 bases in between. The CDR3 contains 15 residues. Germline V CDR1 and CDR2: SNHLY, FYNNEI. The CDR3 DNA is TGTGCCAGCAGTGAAGCTGGCGGTAGCGTAGACATTCAGTACTTC. Translation gives CASSEAGGSVDIQYF.

The V and J genes are TRBV13 and TRBJ1-2; D is possibly TRBD1 (5 bases). From germline, CDR1 is PRHDT and CDR2 FYEKMQ (reference sequence). With 5 bases removed from V and 4 bases from J, the gap between germline ends came to 17 bases. The CDR3 is 15 residues long. CDR3: CASSPEGGARYGYTF. The CDR3 DNA reads TGTGCCAGCAGCCCCGAGGGAGGGGCACGCTATGGCTACACCTTC.